This entry lists 32 T cell receptor beta chains sequenced from one sample in a study of CD8+ T cells in alopecia areata. The authors extracted RNA and reverse transcribed it into cDNA as the sequencing template. Generated by immunoSEQ multiplex PCR, the TCRdb table keeps only in-frame clones and is missing some. The sample consists of some 170,000 clones, approximately 70% of them appearing once. The sample here was CD8+ T cells sorted from blood, taken at week 0. The receptor source for this set is a human donor with alopecia areata.

This sequence joins TRBV7-9 and TRBJ2-1; TRBD1 aligns across 9 bases. CDR3 length: 16 amino acids. V shed 5 bases, J shed 9 bases, and the junction held 14 bases outside the gene matches. Germline CDR1 SEHNR, CDR2 FQNEAQ (reference sequence). CDR3 nucleotides: TGTGCCAGCAGCCTAAGAGGACAGGGGAGTTCGGGTGAGCAGTTCTTC. Encoded protein: CASSLRGQGSSGEQFF. The full variable domain, its missing parts supplied by reference TRBV7-9 and TRBJ2-1, is DTGVSQNPRHKITKRGQNVTFRCDPISEHNRLYWYRQTLGQGPEFLTYFQNEAQLEKSRLLSDRFSAERPKGSFSTLEIQRTEQGDSAMYLCASSLRGQGSSGEQFFGPGTRLTVL.

For this clone: Compared with germline, one end of the junction differs, possibly owing to a read error. The rearrangement uses TRBV6-1 and TRBJ1-4; D possibly corresponds to TRBD1 (5 bases). The CDR3 is made up of 18 amino acids. The germline V gene encodes CDR1 MNHNS and CDR2 SASEGT. The CDR3 region is CASSEAAGTAGLREKPFF. For the CDR3, the DNA is TGTGCCAGCAGTGAAGCGGCCGGAACAGCAGGGCTTCGGGAAAAACCGTTTTTT.

The chain employs TRBV6-4 and TRBJ2-1, with D possibly TRBD1 on 6 matching bases. The CDR3 totals 15 residues. V was trimmed by 2 bases and J by 8 bases, leaving 16 bases between them. Germline V CDR1 and CDR2: MRHNA, SNTAGT. This chain's CDR3 is CASSDKLGHFDEQFF. CDR3 sequence (DNA): TGTGCCAGCAGTGACAAATTGGGACATTTCGATGAGCAGTTCTTC.

The J gene is TRBJ2-2, the V gene TRBV4-1; the match to TRBD1 covers 10 bases. Per germline, CDR1 MGHRA and CDR2 YSYEKL. This CDR3 comprises 16 residues. V shed 6 bases, J shed 7 bases, and the junction held 11 bases outside the gene matches. CDR3 sequence: CASSPRQGALNGELFF. The CDR3, as DNA: TGCGCCAGCAGTCCAAGACAGGGGGCGCTTAACGGGGAGCTGTTTTTT.

The rearrangement joins TRBV1 to TRBJ2-7. TRBV1 is marked as a pseudogene. The CDR3 has 17 amino acids. The CDR3 nucleotides read TGCACCAGCAGCCAAGATCCCGTCGATCCCACGGACTACGAGCAGTACTTC. It codes for CTSSQDPVDPTDYEQYF.

The chain is built from TRBV29-1 and TRBJ2-2, with a tentative D call TRBD2 (6 bases). The V gene's germline CDR1 is SQVTM and CDR2 ANQGSEA. There are 12 residues in the CDR3. V lost 7 bases and J lost 2, with 8 bases in between. The CDR3 nucleotides read TGCAGCGGGGGGGATAACACCGGGGAGCTGTTTTTT. This translates into CSGGDNTGELFF.

There are a few counts of this clone. This rearrangement joins TRBV29-1 to TRBJ1-2, with 7 bases aligning to TRBD1. V shed 7 bases, J shed 3 bases, and the junction held 5 bases outside the gene matches. CDR3 length equals 12 residues. Germline assignment: CDR1 SQVTM and CDR2 ANQGSEA. The CDR3 loop is CSGQGGDYGYTF. The CDR3 DNA reads TGCAGCGGCCAAGGGGGCGACTATGGCTACACCTTC.

The V call is TRBV29-1, the J call TRBJ2-1; 10 positions agree with TRBD2. J gave up 0 bases and V 6 bases, and 11 bases lay outside the gene matches. The CDR3 runs to 17 residues. Germline loops: CDR1 SQVTM, CDR2 ANQGSEA. CDR3 protein: CSVPGVAGGHSYNEQFF. CDR3 coding DNA: TGCAGCGTCCCGGGGGTAGCGGGGGGTCACTCCTACAATGAGCAGTTCTTC.

This chain joins TRBV28 and TRBJ2-7; 7 bases match TRBD1. This CDR3 region has 14 residues. CDR1 is MDHEN, CDR2 SYDVKM, per germline. After removal of 6 bases from V and 2 bases from J, the junction contained 7 bases not matched to a gene. Here the CDR3 reads CASRGGTGTYEQYF. The DNA for the CDR3 is TGTGCCAGCAGAGGGGGCACGGGGACCTACGAGCAGTACTTC.

The rearrangement links TRBV27 to TRBJ2-2; D possibly matches TRBD1 or TRBD2 (5 bases each). CDR3 length: 12 residues. The V gene lost 8 bases and the J gene lost 6 bases, with 10 bases spanning the gap. Germline lookup yields CDR1 MNHEY and CDR2 SMNVEV (reference sequence). CDR3 coding DNA: TGTGCCAGCGCGAGGGGCTCCGGGGAGCTGTTTTTT. Its translation is CASARGSGELFF.

This clone has more than one count but fewer than ten. The chain recombines TRBV6-1 with TRBJ1-5, with TRBD1 identical over 8 bases. The trim removed 2 bases at V and 2 bases at J, leaving 5 bases unmatched. Germline CDR1 and CDR2: MNHNS and SASEGT. The CDR3 loop spans 16 amino acids. Here the CDR3 DNA reads TGTGCCAGCAGTGAACTCGGGACAGGTGGCAATCAGCCCCAGCATTTT. This gives the protein CASSELGTGGNQPQHF.

The chain employs TRBV7-8 and TRBJ2-3; a weak D match, TRBD1 (6 bases). The ends were cut back, 10 bases at V and 0 bases at J, with 11 bases in the middle. The germline CDR1 and CDR2 sequences are SGHVS and FQNEAQ. The CDR3 is made up of 13 amino acids. CDR3 sequence: CAIGGKSTDTQYF. CDR3 coding DNA: TGTGCCATTGGGGGCAAGAGCACAGATACGCAGTATTTT.

The gene calls are TRBV9 and TRBJ2-3; D uncertain. The CDR3 consists of 12 residues. Germline V gives CDR1 SGDLS, CDR2 YYNGEE. Trimming stripped 7 bases from V and 5 bases from J, with 11 bases between. The CDR3 here is CASSVTGDTQYF. In nucleotides, the CDR3 is TGTGCCAGCTCCGTCACGGGAGATACGCAGTATTTT.

This rearrangement joins TRBV4-2 to TRBJ2-5; no clear D gene. V lost 3 bases and J lost 7, with 6 bases in between. CDR1 and CDR2 (germline): LGHNA, YNFKEQ. The CDR3 is 11 residues long. CDR3 nucleotide sequence: TGTGCCAGCAGCCAGGCCGGGACCCAGTACTTC. It specifies CASSQAGTQYF.

This clone appeared a few times. This chain joins TRBV4-1 and TRBJ2-3; no clear D gene. The CDR3 is made up of 13 amino acids. V lost 8 bases to trimming and J lost 0 bases, with 9 bases between them. The germline V gene encodes CDR1 MGHRA and CDR2 YSYEKL. The CDR3: CASHTGSTDTQYF. The CDR3 DNA reads TGCGCCAGCCACACTGGTAGCACAGATACGCAGTATTTT.

This clone was counted once. CDR3 coding DNA: TGCGCCAGCAGCCAGGGAATGAACTATGGCTACACCTTC. Translated, it gives CASSQGMNYGYTF. V gene TRBV4-1 combines with J gene TRBJ1-2; the D is unclear. There are 13 residues in the CDR3. Germline V gives CDR1 MGHRA, CDR2 YSYEKL. The V end lost 3 bases, the J end lost 2 bases, and 7 bases lay between the germline ends.

CDR3 loop: CASSLGGLAFF. The CDR3 bases are TGCGCCAGCAGCTTGGGGGGGCTTGCTTTCTTT. V is TRBV5-1 and J is TRBJ1-1; D is possibly TRBD1 (6 bases). The CDR3 loop spans 11 amino acids. With 0 bases removed from V and 11 bases from J, the gap between germline ends came to 8 bases. The germline CDR1 and CDR2 sequences are SGHRS and YFSETQ.

The V and J genes are TRBV23-1 and TRBJ1-1, with 11 bases lining up with TRBD1. TRBV23-1 is annotated as an ORF whose role is uncertain. The V gene end was trimmed by 8 bases and the J gene end by 1 base; junction bases not matched to a gene: 12. The CDR3 sequence is 17 residues long. CDR3 DNA: TGCGCCAGCGCCGGACAGGGGGCACAAGGATGGAACACTGAAGCTTTCTTT. This gives the protein CASAGQGAQGWNTEAFF.

This clone came up a few times. The chain joins TRBV29-1 to TRBJ1-1; no clear D. V shed 6 bases and J shed 3 bases, with 8 bases lying between them. CDR3 length: 11 amino acids. Germline values: CDR1 SQVTM, CDR2 ANQGSEA. The CDR3 sequence: CSVDWDTEAFF. The CDR3 bases are TGCAGCGTAGATTGGGACACTGAAGCTTTCTTT.

A remark on this clone: The sample holds other DNA sequences that translate to the same CDR3. The genes are TRBV4-1 and TRBJ1-4; no reliable D call. Trimming took off 2 bases at V and 8 bases at J, with 9 bases between the two ends. The CDR3 spans 13 residues. Germline V gene sequence: CDR1 MGHRA, CDR2 YSYEKL. The CDR3: CASSQRGNEKLFF. CDR3 in DNA: TGCGCCAGCAGCCAACGGGGAAACGAAAAACTGTTTTTT.

This chain links TRBV15 with TRBJ2-7, with D maybe TRBD1 (5 bases). V was shortened by 0 bases and J by 2 bases, with 11 bases between the two germline ends. Germline V gene lookup returns CDR1 LNHNV and CDR2 YYDKDF (reference sequence). The CDR3 extends over 15 amino acids. The CDR3 coding sequence is TGTGCCACCAGCAGAGATCAGGGTCCAACCTACGAGCAGTACTTC. Encoded protein: CATSRDQGPTYEQYF.

This clone was detected once. This chain uses TRBV13 with TRBJ2-2; possibly TRBD2 for D (6 bases). The CDR3 spans 16 residues. In germline, CDR1 is PRHDT, CDR2 FYEKMQ (reference sequence). The V gene lost 0 bases and the J gene lost 1 base, with 9 bases spanning the gap. The CDR3 is CASSLGQGLNTGELFF. CDR3 coding DNA: TGTGCCAGCAGCTTAGGCCAGGGACTGAACACCGGGGAGCTGTTTTTT.

The chain is built from TRBV6-5 and TRBJ1-1; possibly TRBD1 for D (6 bases). The V end lost 6 bases, the J end lost 3 bases, and 11 bases lay between the germline ends. The CDR3 sequence is 13 residues long. Germline assignment: CDR1 MNHEY and CDR2 SVGAGI. The CDR3 sequence is CASSLQGDTEAFF. In DNA form, the CDR3 reads TGTGCCAGCAGCCTACAGGGTGACACTGAAGCTTTCTTT.

The chain carries TRBV5-1 and TRBJ2-3; 8 positions match TRBD1. Germline CDR1 SGHRS, CDR2 YFSETQ. The V segment lost 4 bases and the J segment 5 bases; nucleotides outside the gene matches: 6. This CDR3 is 14 amino acids long. CDR3 DNA: TGCGCCAGCAGCAGGGACAGGACAAAAGATACGCAGTATTTT. Amino acid sequence: CASSRDRTKDTQYF.

The sample holds a few counts of this clone. The rearrangement links TRBV11-2 to TRBJ2-3; weak D call: TRBD1 (6 bases). The V gene's germline CDR1 is SGHAT and CDR2 FQNNGV. The V and J ends lost 1 base and 4 bases respectively, with 15 bases between them. The CDR3 length is 16 residues. This CDR3 is CASSLVGAGPADTQYF. DNA for the CDR3: TGTGCCAGCAGCTTAGTGGGGGCTGGCCCCGCAGATACGCAGTATTTT.

J is TRBJ1-1 and V is TRBV7-2; TRBD1 matches 8 bases. The CDR3 loop spans 18 amino acids. Germline V gene lookup returns CDR1 SGHTA and CDR2 FQGNSA. Unmatched junction bases numbered 16, after V lost 4 bases and J lost 3 bases. The CDR3 loop reads CASSSTIKTQGGHTEAFF. The DNA of the CDR3 is TGTGCCAGCAGCTCAACGATAAAAACACAGGGGGGGCACACTGAAGCTTTCTTT.

This clone has a handful of counts. The chain carries TRBV7-9 and TRBJ2-2, with 10 nucleotides matching TRBD2. CDR1 and CDR2 (germline): SEHNR, FQNEAQ (reference sequence). This CDR3 contains 15 residues. V shed 5 bases and J 4 bases; nucleotides not matched to a gene: 4. The CDR3 protein is CASSKRGGSTGELFF. CDR3 coding DNA: TGTGCCAGCAGCAAGCGGGGGGGATCCACCGGGGAGCTGTTTTTT. The variable domain in full, with the rest retrieved from reference TRBV7-9 and TRBJ2-2, is DTGVSQNPRHKITKRGQNVTFRCDPISEHNRLYWYRQTLGQGPEFLTYFQNEAQLEKSRLLSDRFSAERPKGSFSTLEIQRTEQGDSAMYLCASSKRGGSTGELFFGEGSRLTVL.

The chain carries TRBV7-9 and TRBJ2-1, with D possibly being TRBD1 (6 bases). V shed 5 bases and J shed 5 bases, with 13 bases lying between them. The CDR3 contains 14 residues. In germline, CDR1 is SEHNR, CDR2 FQNEAQ (reference sequence). CDR3 DNA: TGTGCCAGCAGCCAAGAGAACAGGGACAATGAGCAGTTCTTC. Translating gives CASSQENRDNEQFF.

This clone was observed a few times. This chain joins TRBV27 and TRBJ1-1; 7 nucleotides align to TRBD1. The length of the CDR3 is 15 residues. With 5 bases clipped from V and 4 bases from J, the junction kept 10 bases outside the gene matches. The germline gives CDR1 MNHEY, CDR2 SMNVEV (reference sequence). The DNA for the CDR3 is TGTGCCAGCAGTAATTCGACAGGGATCTCCACTGAAGCTTTCTTT. It yields the protein CASSNSTGISTEAFF.

The chain couples TRBV7-2 to TRBJ2-1; 7 bases are a match to TRBD2. The germline V gene has CDR1 SGHTA and CDR2 FQGNSA. The CDR3 spans 18 residues. J lost 0 bases, V lost 5 bases, and 13 bases had no gene match. The CDR3 loop reads CASSPTGGGWSSYNEQFF. The CDR3 coding sequence is TGTGCCAGCAGCCCCACTGGCGGGGGATGGAGCTCCTACAATGAGCAGTTCTTC.

This clone showed up just once. This chain joins TRBV6-5 and TRBJ2-5; 7 positions match TRBD1. There are 14 residues in the CDR3. CDR1 is MNHEY, CDR2 SVGAGI, per germline. Germline trimming cut 2 bases from V and 5 bases from J; bases unmatched to any gene: 5. CDR3 sequence (DNA): TGTGCCAGCAGTTACGGGACAGTTGCCGAGACCCAGTACTTC. Residues: CASSYGTVAETQYF.

The chain recombines TRBV29-1 with TRBJ1-1, with TRBD1 matching 12 bases. V dropped 4 bases and J dropped 7; count of bases not matched to a gene: 10. The CDR3 extends over 15 amino acids. Germline V gene sequence: CDR1 SQVTM, CDR2 ANQGSEA. CDR3 bases: TGCAGCGTTGGGGGGACAGGGGGCGCTTATATTGAAGCTTTCTTT. It specifies CSVGGTGGAYIEAFF.